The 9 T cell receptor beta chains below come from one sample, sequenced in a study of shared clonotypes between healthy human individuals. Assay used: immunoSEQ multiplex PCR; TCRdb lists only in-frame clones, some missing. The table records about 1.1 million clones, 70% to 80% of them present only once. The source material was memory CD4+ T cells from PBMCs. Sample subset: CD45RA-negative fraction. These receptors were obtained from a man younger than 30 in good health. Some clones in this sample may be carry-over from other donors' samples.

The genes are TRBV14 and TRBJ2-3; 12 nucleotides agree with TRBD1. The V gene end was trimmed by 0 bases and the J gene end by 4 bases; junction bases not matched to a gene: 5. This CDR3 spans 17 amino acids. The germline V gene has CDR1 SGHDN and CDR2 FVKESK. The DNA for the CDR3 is TGTGCCAGCAGCCAAGATAGAGGGACAGGGGGCCCAGATACGCAGTATTTT. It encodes CASSQDRGTGGPDTQYF.

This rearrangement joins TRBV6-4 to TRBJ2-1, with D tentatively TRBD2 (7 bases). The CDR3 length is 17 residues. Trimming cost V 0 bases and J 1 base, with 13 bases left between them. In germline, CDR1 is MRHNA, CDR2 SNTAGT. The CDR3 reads CASSDSRGRGSYNEQFF. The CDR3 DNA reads TGTGCCAGCAGTGACTCGAGGGGGAGGGGATCCTACAATGAGCAGTTCTTC.

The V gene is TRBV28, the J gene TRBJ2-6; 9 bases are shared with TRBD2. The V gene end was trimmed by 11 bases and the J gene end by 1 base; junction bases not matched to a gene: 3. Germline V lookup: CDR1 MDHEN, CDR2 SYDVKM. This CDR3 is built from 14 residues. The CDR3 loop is CASREGSGANVLTF. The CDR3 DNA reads TGTGCCTCGCGGGAGGGATCTGGGGCCAACGTCCTGACTTTC.

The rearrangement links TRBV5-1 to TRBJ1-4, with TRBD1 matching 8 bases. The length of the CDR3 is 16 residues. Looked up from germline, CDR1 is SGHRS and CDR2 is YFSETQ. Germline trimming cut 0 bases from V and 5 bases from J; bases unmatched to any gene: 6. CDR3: CASSLGAGQGNEKLFF. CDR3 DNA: TGCGCCAGCAGCTTGGGGGCCGGACAGGGAAATGAAAAACTGTTTTTT.

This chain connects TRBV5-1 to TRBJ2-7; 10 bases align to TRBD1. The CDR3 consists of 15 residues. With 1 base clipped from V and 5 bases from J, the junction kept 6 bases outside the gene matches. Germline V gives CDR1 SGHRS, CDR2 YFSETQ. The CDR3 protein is CASSLPKGTGDEQYF. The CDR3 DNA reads TGCGCCAGCAGCTTGCCCAAAGGGACAGGGGACGAGCAGTACTTC.

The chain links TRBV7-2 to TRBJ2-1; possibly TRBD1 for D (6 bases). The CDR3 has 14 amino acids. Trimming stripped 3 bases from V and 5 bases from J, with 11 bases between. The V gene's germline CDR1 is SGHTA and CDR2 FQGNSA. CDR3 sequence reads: CASSFRAGDNEQFF. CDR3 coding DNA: TGTGCCAGCAGCTTCCGGGCAGGGGACAATGAGCAGTTCTTC.

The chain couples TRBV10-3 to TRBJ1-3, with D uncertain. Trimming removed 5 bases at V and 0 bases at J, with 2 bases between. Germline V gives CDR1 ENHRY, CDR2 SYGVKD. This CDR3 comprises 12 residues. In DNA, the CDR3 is TGTGCCATCAGTAACTCTGGAAACACCATATATTTT. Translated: CAISNSGNTIYF.

The CDR3 here is CASSLRGTGANVLTF. The CDR3 bases are TGTGCCAGCAGCTTAAGAGGGACTGGGGCCAACGTCCTGACTTTC. The chain uses TRBV7-2 and TRBJ2-6, with a weak D call TRBD2 (5 bases). V gave up 2 bases and J gave up 2 bases, with 7 bases separating them. Germline V gene data show CDR1 as SGHTA and CDR2 as FQGNSA. There are 15 residues in the CDR3.

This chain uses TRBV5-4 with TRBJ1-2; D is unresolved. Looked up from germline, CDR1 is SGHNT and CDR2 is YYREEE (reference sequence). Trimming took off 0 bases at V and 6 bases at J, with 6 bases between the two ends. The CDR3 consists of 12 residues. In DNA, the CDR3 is TGTGCCAGCAGCTTGGGACGTGATGGCTACACCTTC. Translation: CASSLGRDGYTF.